Listed here are 14 T cell receptor beta chains from one sample, sequenced in a study of blood T cell repertoires in COVID-19. Only in-frame clones appear in the TCRdb table, and some are missing; sequencing was by immunoSEQ multiplex PCR. This sample has 270,000 or so clones, with about 90% found just once. What was sequenced was peripheral blood. The source of these receptors is a woman aged 30 to 39 with COVID-19, enrolled during active disease.

V gene TRBV7-9 combines with J gene TRBJ1-2, with 7 bases aligning to TRBD1. V was pared by 5 bases and J by 8 bases, with 2 bases of the junction left unmatched. CDR3 length equals 11 residues. CDR1 is SEHNR, CDR2 FQNEAQ, per germline (reference sequence). CDR3 coding DNA: TGTGCCAGCAGCGCAGGGGGAGGCTACACCTTC. Translation gives CASSAGGGYTF.

This chain connects TRBV4-1 to TRBJ2-7; D is unclear. The length of the CDR3 is 14 residues. V lost 0 bases and J lost 3, with 9 bases in between. The germline gives CDR1 MGHRA, CDR2 YSYEKL. CDR3 DNA: TGCGCCAGCAGCCAAGAACACAGCTACTACGAGCAGTACTTC. This encodes CASSQEHSYYEQYF.

In this sample, this clone turned up once. V usage is TRBV7-2 and J usage is TRBJ2-1, with 10 positions matching TRBD2. The CDR3 is 15 residues long. CDR1 and CDR2 (germline): SGHTA, FQGNSA. The ends lost 6 bases at V and 3 bases at J; junction bases unmatched: 5. The CDR3 region is CASSLLAGHYNEQFF. In DNA, the CDR3 is TGTGCCAGCAGTTTACTAGCGGGGCACTACAATGAGCAGTTCTTC.

The rearrangement uses TRBV4-1 and TRBJ1-2; possible D gene TRBD1, 5 bases. The CDR3 loop spans 15 amino acids. Germline V gives CDR1 MGHRA, CDR2 YSYEKL. Trimming removed 5 bases from V and 4 bases from J, with 17 bases in between. CDR3: CASSLRGWPGYGYTF. CDR3 DNA sequence: TGCGCCAGCAGCTTACGGGGGTGGCCCGGCTATGGCTACACCTTC.

This clone was seen a handful of times. The V gene is TRBV5-1, the J gene TRBJ2-4; maybe TRBD2 (5 bases). CDR1 is SGHRS, CDR2 YFSETQ, per germline. The CDR3 is 14 residues long. The V end was cut by 2 bases, the J end by 3 bases, with 9 bases between. As DNA, the CDR3 is TGCGCCAGCAGCTTCCTGGGGAGCAAAAACATTCAGTACTTC. This encodes CASSFLGSKNIQYF.

The CDR3 region is CASSSAGNSYNEQFF. The CDR3 coding sequence is TGCGCCAGCAGCTCAGCGGGGAACTCCTACAATGAGCAGTTCTTC. This rearrangement joins TRBV5-1 to TRBJ2-1; TRBD2 matches 7 bases. J gave up 0 bases and V 3 bases, and 3 bases lay outside the gene matches. This CDR3 is built from 15 residues. CDR1 and CDR2 (germline): SGHRS, YFSETQ.

The chain uses TRBV3-1 (or the pseudogene TRBV3-2) and TRBJ2-7; TRBD2 agrees at 7 bases. J lost 1 base, V lost 4 bases, and 7 bases had no gene match. This CDR3 spans 15 amino acids. CDR1 is LGHDT and CDR2 is YNNKEL in the germline V gene (reference sequence). CDR3 DNA: TGTGCCAGCAGCCCAACCTGGGGGGGTTCCTACGAGCAGTACTTC. This gives the protein CASSPTWGGSYEQYF.

This rearrangement joins TRBV18 to TRBJ2-7; D perhaps matches TRBD2 (6 bases). V dropped 6 bases and J dropped 7 bases, with 16 bases sitting between them. The CDR3 covers 13 residues. Germline CDR1 is KGHSH and CDR2 is LQKENI. CDR3 nucleotides: TGTGCCAGCTCGCCCGGCGGGGCGGGGGAGCAGTACTTC. It specifies CASSPGGAGEQYF. Filled out from reference TRBV18 and TRBJ2-7, the complete variable domain reads NAGVMQNPRHLVRRRGQEARLRCSPMKGHSHVYWYRQLPEEGLKFMVYLQKENIIDESGMPKERFSAEFPKEGPSILRIQQVVRGDSAAYFCASSPGGAGEQYFGPGTRLTVT.

The rearrangement links TRBV13 to TRBJ1-6; 7 nucleotides agree with TRBD1. Germline loops: CDR1 PRHDT, CDR2 FYEKMQ (reference sequence). With V trimmed by 5 bases and J by 3 bases, 7 bases remained unmatched. The CDR3 is made up of 16 amino acids. The CDR3 region is CASSAAGDSYNSPLHF. In DNA form, the CDR3 reads TGTGCCAGCAGCGCGGCAGGGGACAGCTATAATTCACCCCTCCACTTT.

This rearrangement joins TRBV5-4 to TRBJ2-3; 8 bases agree with TRBD2. CDR1 SGHNT and CDR2 YYREEE come from the germline V gene (reference sequence). Trimming removed 3 bases from V and 3 bases from J; junction bases left unmatched: 3. CDR3 length: 14 amino acids. The CDR3 protein is CASSSGLATDTQYF. CDR3 sequence (DNA): TGTGCCAGCAGCTCCGGACTAGCTACAGATACGCAGTATTTT.

The chain carries TRBV27 and TRBJ2-7, with D possibly TRBD1 on 5 matching bases. The CDR3 runs 14 residues. Trimming pared 7 bases from V and 3 bases from J, leaving 16 bases between. Germline CDR1 reads MNHEY; CDR2 reads SMNVEV (reference sequence). CDR3 in DNA: TGTGCCAGCAAAATGCATCACACAGGCTACGAGCAGTACTTC. This codes for CASKMHHTGYEQYF.

This rearrangement joins TRBV6-6 to TRBJ1-6; 8 bases map to TRBD1. J was trimmed by 7 bases and V by 5 bases; bases with no gene match: 16. This CDR3 has 18 amino acids. Germline assignment: CDR1 MNHNY and CDR2 SVGAGI (reference sequence). CDR3 sequence: CASSPMTSDGQGNSPLHF. The CDR3 bases are TGTGCCAGCAGTCCCATGACATCAGATGGACAGGGAAATTCACCCCTCCACTTT.

The V gene is TRBV12-5, the J gene TRBJ2-2, with a possible D match to TRBD2 (6 bases). The ends were cut back, 1 base at V and 7 bases at J, with 10 bases in the middle. The CDR3 is made up of 14 amino acids. Germline CDR1 reads LGHNT; CDR2 reads FRNRAP. The chain's CDR3 is CASGLGLASGELFF. In nucleotides, the CDR3 is TGTGCTAGTGGTTTGGGCCTAGCGAGCGGGGAGCTGTTTTTT.

The CDR3 DNA is TGTGCCAGCAGTTTTGACCCAGGCTATGGCTACACCTTC. Its protein is CASSFDPGYGYTF. This chain connects TRBV12-3 or TRBV12-4 to TRBJ1-2; D unresolved. V was clipped by 3 bases and J by 4 bases, with 9 bases between them. The CDR3 totals 13 residues.